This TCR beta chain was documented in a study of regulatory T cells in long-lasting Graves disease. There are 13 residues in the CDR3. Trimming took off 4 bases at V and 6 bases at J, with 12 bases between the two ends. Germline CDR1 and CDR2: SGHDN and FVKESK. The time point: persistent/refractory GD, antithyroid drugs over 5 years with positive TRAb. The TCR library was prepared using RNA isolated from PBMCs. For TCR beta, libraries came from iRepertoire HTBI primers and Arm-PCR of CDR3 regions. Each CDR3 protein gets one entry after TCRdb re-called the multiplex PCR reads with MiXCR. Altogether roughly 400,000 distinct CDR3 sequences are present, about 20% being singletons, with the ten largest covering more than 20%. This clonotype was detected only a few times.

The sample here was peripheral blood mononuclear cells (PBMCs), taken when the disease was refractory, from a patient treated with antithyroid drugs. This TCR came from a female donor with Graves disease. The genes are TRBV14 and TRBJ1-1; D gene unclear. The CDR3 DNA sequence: TGTGCCAGCAGCCCCTTTCCTGGCTCTGAAGCTTTCTTT. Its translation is CASSPFPGSEAFF.